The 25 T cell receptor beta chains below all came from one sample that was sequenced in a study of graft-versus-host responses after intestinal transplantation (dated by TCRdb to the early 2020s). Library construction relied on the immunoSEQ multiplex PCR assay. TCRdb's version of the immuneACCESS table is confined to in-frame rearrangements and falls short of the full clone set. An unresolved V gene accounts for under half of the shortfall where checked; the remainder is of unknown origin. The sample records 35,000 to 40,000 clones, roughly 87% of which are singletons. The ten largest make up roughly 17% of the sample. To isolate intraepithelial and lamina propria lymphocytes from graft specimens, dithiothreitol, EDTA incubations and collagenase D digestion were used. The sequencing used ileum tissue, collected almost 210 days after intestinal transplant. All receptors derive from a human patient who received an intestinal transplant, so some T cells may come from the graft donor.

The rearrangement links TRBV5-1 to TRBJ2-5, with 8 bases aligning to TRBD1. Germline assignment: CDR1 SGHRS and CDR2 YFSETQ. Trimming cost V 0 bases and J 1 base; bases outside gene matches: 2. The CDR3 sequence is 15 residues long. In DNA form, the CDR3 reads TGCGCCAGCAGCTTGGGACAGGGGCCCCAAGAGACCCAGTACTTC. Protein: CASSLGQGPQETQYF.

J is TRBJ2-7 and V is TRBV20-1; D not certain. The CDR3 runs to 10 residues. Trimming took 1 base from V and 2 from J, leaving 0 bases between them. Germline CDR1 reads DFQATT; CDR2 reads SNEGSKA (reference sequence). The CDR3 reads CSARAYEQYF. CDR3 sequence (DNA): TGCAGTGCTAGAGCCTACGAGCAGTACTTC.

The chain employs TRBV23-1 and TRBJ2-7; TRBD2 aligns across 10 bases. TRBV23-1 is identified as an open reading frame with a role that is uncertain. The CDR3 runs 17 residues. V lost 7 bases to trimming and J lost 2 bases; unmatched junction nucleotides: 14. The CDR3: CASNLKGLANSPYEQYF. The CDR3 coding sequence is TGCGCCAGCAATTTAAAGGGACTAGCGAACTCTCCCTACGAGCAGTACTTC.

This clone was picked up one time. CDR3 bases: TGTGCCAGCAGCCCGAATAGCGGGGATACGCAGTATTTT. This sequence encodes CASSPNSGDTQYF. V and J are TRBV7-3 and TRBJ2-3; TRBD2 agrees at 7 bases. Trimming removed 5 bases from V and 6 bases from J; junction bases left unmatched: 5. Looked up from germline, CDR1 is SGHTA and CDR2 is FQGTGA. There are 13 residues in the CDR3.

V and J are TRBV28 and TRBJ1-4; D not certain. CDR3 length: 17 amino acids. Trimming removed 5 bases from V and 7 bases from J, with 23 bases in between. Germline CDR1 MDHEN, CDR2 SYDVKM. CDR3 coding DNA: TGTGCCAGCAGTCCCCGAGCGATGGAGGAAGGTCCTGAAAAACTGTTTTTT. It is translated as CASSPRAMEEGPEKLFF.

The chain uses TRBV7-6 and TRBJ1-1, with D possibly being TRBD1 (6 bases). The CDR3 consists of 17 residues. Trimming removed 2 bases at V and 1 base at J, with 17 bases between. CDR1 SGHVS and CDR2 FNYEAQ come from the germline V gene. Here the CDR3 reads CASSLSSRHRENTEAFF. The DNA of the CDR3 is TGTGCCAGCAGCTTATCTTCGCGTCACAGGGAGAACACTGAAGCTTTCTTT. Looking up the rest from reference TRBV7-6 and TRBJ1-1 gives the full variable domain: GAGVSQSPRYKVTKRGQDVALRCDPISGHVSLYWYRQALGQGPEFLTYFNYEAQQDKSGLPNDRFSAERPEGSISTLTIQRTEQRDSAMYRCASSLSSRHRENTEAFFGQGTRLTVV.

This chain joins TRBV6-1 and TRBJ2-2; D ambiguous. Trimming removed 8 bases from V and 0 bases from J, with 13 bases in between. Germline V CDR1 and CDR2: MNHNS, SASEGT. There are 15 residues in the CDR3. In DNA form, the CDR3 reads TGTGCCAGCCGGATGGATTCCGCGAACACCGGGGAGCTGTTTTTT. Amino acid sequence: CASRMDSANTGELFF.

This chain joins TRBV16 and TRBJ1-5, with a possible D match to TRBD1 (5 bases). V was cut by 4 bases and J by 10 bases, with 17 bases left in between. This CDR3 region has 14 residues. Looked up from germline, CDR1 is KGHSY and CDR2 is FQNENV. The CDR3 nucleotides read TGTGCCAGCAGCCCCAGTTCTTCTCGGGACCCCCAGCATTTT. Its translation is CASSPSSSRDPQHF.

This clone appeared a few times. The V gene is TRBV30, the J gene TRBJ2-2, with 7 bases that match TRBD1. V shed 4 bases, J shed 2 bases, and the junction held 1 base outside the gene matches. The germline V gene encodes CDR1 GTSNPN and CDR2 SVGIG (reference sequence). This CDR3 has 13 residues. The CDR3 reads CAWNRGNTGELFF. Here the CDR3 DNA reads TGTGCCTGGAACAGGGGTAACACCGGGGAGCTGTTTTTT.

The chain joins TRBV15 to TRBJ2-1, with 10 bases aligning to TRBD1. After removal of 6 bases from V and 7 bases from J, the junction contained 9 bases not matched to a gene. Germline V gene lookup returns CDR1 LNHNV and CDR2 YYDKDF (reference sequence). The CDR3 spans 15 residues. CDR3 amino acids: CATRLDRGRKNEQFF. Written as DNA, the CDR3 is TGTGCCACCAGGCTAGACAGGGGGCGGAAGAATGAGCAGTTCTTC.

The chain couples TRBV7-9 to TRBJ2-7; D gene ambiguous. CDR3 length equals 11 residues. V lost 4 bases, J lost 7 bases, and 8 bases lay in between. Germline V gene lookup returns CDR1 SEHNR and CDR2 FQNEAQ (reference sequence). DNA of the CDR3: TGTGCCAGCAGCTCCCAAATTGAGCAGTACTTC. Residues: CASSSQIEQYF.

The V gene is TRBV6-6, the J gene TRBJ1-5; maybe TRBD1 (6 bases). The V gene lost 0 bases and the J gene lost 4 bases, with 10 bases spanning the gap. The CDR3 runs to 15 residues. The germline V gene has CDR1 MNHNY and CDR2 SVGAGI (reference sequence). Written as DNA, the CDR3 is TGTGCCAGCAGTTACTCTACAGGGTGGAATCAGCCCCAGCATTTT. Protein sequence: CASSYSTGWNQPQHF.

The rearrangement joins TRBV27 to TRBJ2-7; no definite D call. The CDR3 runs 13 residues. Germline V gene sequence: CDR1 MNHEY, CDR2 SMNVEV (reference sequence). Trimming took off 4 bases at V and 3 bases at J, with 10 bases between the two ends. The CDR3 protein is CASSYEVGYEQYF. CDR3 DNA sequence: TGTGCCAGCAGTTATGAGGTTGGCTACGAGCAGTACTTC.

In nucleotides, the CDR3 is TGTGCCAGCTCACCATTAGCAGTTGACTATGGCTACACCTTC. Encoded protein: CASSPLAVDYGYTF. V and J are TRBV18 and TRBJ1-2, with unresolved D. V was shortened by 2 bases and J by 3 bases, with 10 bases between the two germline ends. Germline values: CDR1 KGHSH, CDR2 LQKENI. This CDR3 comprises 14 residues. Complete variable domain (other parts from reference TRBV18 and TRBJ1-2): NAGVMQNPRHLVRRRGQEARLRCSPMKGHSHVYWYRQLPEEGLKFMVYLQKENIIDESGMPKERFSAEFPKEGPSILRIQQVVRGDSAAYFCASSPLAVDYGYTFGSGTRLTVV.

This chain's CDR3 is CSASRTDTQYF. CDR3 nucleotide sequence: TGCAGTGCTAGTCGCACAGATACGCAGTATTTT. This chain links TRBV20-1 with TRBJ2-3; D gene unclear. Trimming pared 3 bases from V and 1 base from J, leaving 2 bases between. The CDR3 runs to 11 residues. Germline CDR1 DFQATT, CDR2 SNEGSKA (reference sequence).

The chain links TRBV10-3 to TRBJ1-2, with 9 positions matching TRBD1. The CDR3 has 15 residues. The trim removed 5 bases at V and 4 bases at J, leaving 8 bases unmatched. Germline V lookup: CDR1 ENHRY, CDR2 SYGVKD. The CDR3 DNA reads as TGTGCCATCAGTTTTTTGGGGACAGGGTCCTATGGCTACACCTTC. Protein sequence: CAISFLGTGSYGYTF.

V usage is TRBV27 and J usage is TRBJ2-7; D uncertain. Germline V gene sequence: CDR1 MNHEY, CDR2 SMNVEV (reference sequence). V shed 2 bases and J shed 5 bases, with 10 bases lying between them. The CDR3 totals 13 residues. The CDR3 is CASSLLSAHEQYF. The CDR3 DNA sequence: TGTGCCAGCAGTTTACTCTCCGCCCACGAGCAGTACTTC.

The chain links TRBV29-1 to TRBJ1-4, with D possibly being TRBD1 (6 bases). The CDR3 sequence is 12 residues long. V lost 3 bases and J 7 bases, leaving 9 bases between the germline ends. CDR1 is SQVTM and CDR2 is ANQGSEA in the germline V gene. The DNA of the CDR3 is TGCAGCGTTGATACAGGGTTTGAAAAACTGTTTTTT. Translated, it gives CSVDTGFEKLFF.

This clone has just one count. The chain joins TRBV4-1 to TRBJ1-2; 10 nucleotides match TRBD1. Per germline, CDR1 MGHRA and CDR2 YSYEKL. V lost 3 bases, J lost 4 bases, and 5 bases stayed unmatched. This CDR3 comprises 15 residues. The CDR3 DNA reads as TGCGCCAGCAGCCAGTCGACAGGGGGCGGCTATGGCTACACCTTC. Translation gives CASSQSTGGGYGYTF.

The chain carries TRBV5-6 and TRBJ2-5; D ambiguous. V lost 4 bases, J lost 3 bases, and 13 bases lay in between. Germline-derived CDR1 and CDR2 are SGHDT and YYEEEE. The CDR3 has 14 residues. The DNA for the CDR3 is TGTGCCAGCAGCCTGACAAGTGGGGAAGAGACCCAGTACTTC. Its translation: CASSLTSGEETQYF.

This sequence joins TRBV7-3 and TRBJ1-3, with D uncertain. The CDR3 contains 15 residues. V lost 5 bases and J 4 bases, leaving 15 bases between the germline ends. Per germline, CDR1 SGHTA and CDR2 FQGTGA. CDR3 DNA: TGTGCCAGCAGCACCTCGGGAGCGAGCGGAAACACCATATATTTT. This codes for CASSTSGASGNTIYF.

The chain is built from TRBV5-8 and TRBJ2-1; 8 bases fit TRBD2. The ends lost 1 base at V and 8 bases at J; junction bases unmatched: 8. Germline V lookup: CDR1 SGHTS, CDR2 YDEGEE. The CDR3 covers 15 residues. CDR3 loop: CASSLQRGRDDEQFF. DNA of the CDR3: TGTGCCAGCAGCTTGCAGCGGGGGCGCGACGATGAGCAGTTCTTC. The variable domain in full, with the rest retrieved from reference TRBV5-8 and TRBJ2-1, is EAGVTQSPTHLIKTRGQQATLRCSPISGHTSVYWYQQALGLGLQFLLWYDEGEERNRGNFPPRFSGRQFPNYSSELNVNALELEDSALYLCASSLQRGRDDEQFFGPGTRLTVL.

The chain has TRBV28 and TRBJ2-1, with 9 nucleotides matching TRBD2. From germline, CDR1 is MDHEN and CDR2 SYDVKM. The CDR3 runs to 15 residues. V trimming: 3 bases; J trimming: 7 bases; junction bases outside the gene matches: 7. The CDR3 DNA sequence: TGTGCCAGCAGTTTTGGTGCGGGGGGGCATAATGAGCAGTTCTTC. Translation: CASSFGAGGHNEQFF.

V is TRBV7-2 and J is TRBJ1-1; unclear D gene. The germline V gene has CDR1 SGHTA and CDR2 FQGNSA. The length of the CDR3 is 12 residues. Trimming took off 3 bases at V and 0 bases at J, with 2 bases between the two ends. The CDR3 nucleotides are TGTGCCAGCAGCTTCATGAACACTGAAGCTTTCTTT. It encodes CASSFMNTEAFF.

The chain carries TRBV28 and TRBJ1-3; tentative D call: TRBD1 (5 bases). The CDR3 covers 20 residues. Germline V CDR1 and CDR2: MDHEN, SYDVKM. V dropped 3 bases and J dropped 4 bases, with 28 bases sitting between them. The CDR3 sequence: CASSFRREHPSGNMGNTIYF. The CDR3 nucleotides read TGTGCCAGCAGTTTTCGCAGGGAGCACCCCAGTGGGAATATGGGAAACACCATATATTTT. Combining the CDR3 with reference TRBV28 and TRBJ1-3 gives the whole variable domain DVKVTQSSRYLVKRTGEKVFLECVQDMDHENMFWYRQDPGLGLRLIYFSYDVKMKEKGDIPEGYSVSREKKERFSLILESASTNQTSMYLCASSFRREHPSGNMGNTIYFGEGSWLTVV.